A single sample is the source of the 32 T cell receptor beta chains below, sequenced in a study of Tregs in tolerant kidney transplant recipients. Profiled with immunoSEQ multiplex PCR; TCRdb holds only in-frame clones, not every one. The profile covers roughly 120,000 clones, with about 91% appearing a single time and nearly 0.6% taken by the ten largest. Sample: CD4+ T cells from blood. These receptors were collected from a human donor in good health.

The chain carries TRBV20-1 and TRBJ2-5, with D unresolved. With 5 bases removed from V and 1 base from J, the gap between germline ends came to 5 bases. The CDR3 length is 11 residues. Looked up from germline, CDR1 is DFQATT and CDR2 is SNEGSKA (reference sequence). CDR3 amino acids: CSAAPQETQYF. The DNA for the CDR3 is TGCAGTGCTGCCCCCCAAGAGACCCAGTACTTC.

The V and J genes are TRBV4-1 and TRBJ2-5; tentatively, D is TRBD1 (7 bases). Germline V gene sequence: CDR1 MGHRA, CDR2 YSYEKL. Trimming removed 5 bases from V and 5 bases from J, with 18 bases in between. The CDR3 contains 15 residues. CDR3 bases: TGCGCCAGCAGCTACGGAGGGGGCGGCGGGGAGACCCAGTACTTC. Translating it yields CASSYGGGGGETQYF.

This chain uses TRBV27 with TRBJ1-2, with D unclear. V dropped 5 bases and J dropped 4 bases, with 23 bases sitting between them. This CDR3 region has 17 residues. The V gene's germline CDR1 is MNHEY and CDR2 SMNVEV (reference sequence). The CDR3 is CASSLSPSNLKLYGYTF. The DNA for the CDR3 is TGTGCCAGCAGTCTCTCCCCTTCGAACCTGAAACTCTATGGCTACACCTTC.

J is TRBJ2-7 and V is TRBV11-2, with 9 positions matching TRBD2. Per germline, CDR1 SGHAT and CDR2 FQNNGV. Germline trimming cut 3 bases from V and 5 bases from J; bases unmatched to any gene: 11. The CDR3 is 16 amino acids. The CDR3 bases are TGTGCCAGCAGCTTTAAGCAAGGACTAGCGTCTCACGAGCAGTACTTC. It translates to CASSFKQGLASHEQYF.

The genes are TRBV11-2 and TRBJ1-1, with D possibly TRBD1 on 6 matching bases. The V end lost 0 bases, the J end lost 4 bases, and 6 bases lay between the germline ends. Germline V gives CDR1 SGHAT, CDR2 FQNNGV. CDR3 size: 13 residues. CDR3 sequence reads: CASSLDRGTEAFF. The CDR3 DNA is TGTGCCAGCAGCTTAGACAGGGGCACTGAAGCTTTCTTT.

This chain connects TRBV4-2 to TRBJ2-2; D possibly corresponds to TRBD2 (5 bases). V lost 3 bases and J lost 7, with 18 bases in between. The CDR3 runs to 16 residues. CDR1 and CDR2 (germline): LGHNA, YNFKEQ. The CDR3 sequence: CASSQGYGESGGELFF. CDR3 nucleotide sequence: TGTGCCAGCAGCCAGGGCTATGGGGAGTCCGGCGGGGAGCTGTTTTTT.

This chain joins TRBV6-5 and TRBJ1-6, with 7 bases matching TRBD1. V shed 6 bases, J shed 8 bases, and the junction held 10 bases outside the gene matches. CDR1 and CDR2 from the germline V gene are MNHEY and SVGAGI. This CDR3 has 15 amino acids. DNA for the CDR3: TGTGCCAGCAGCCCCGAGGGGACAGCTTATTCACCCCTCCACTTT. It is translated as CASSPEGTAYSPLHF.

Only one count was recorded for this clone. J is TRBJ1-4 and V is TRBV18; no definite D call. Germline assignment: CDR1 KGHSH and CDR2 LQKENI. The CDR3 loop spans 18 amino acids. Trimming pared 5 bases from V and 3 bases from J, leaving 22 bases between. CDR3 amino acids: CASSSLGGSRAPNEKLFF. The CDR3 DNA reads TGTGCCAGCTCATCCCTTGGCGGCAGCCGAGCGCCTAATGAAAAACTGTTTTTT. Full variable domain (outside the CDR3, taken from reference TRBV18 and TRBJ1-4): NAGVMQNPRHLVRRRGQEARLRCSPMKGHSHVYWYRQLPEEGLKFMVYLQKENIIDESGMPKERFSAEFPKEGPSILRIQQVVRGDSAAYFCASSSLGGSRAPNEKLFFGSGTQLSVL.

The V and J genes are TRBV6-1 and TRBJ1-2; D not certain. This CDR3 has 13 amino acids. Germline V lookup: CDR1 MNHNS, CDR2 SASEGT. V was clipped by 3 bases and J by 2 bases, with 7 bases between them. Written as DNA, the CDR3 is TGTGCCAGCAGTGAGGTCCTAAACTATGGCTACACCTTC. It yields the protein CASSEVLNYGYTF.

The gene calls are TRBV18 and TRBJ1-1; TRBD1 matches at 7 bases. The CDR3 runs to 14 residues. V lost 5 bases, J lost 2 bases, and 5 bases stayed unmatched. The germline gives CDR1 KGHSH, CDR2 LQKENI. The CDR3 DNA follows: TGTGCCAGCTCATCACAGGGGCAAAACACTGAAGCTTTCTTT. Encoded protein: CASSSQGQNTEAFF.

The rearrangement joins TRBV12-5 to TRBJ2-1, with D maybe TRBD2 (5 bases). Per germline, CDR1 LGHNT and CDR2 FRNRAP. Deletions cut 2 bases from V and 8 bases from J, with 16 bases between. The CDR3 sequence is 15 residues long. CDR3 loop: CASGLWNDPRDEQFF. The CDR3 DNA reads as TGTGCTAGTGGTTTGTGGAATGACCCGAGGGATGAGCAGTTCTTC.

The chain's CDR3 is CASKAPDRNQPQHF. In DNA, the CDR3 is TGTGCCAGCAAGGCACCCGACAGAAATCAGCCCCAGCATTTT. The chain couples TRBV2 to TRBJ1-5; possibly TRBD1 for D (5 bases). The CDR3 covers 14 residues. V was trimmed by 7 bases and J by 4 bases, leaving 14 bases between them. Per the germline V gene, CDR1 is SNHLY and CDR2 is FYNNEI.

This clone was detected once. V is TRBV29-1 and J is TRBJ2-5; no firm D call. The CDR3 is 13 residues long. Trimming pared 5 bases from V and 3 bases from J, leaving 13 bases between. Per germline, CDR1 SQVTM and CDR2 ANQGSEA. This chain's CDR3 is CSVLIVGKETQYF. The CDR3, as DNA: TGCAGCGTTTTGATAGTAGGAAAAGAGACCCAGTACTTC.

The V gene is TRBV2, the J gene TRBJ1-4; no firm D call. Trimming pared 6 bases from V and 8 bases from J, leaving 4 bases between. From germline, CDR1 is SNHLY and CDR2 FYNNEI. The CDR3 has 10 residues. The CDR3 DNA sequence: TGTGCCAGCAGCGTGGAAAAACTGTTTTTT. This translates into CASSVEKLFF.

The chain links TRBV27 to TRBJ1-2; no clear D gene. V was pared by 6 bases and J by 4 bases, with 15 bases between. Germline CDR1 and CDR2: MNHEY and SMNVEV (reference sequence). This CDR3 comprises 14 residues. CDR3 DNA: TGTGCCAGCAGCTTCCGGGTACCTCCCTATGGCTACACCTTC. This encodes CASSFRVPPYGYTF.

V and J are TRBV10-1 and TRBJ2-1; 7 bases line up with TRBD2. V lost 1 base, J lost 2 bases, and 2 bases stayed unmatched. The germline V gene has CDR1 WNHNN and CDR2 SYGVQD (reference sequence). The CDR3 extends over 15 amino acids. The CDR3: CASSELGGTYNEQFF. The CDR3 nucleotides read TGCGCCAGCAGTGAGTTGGGGGGGACCTACAATGAGCAGTTCTTC.

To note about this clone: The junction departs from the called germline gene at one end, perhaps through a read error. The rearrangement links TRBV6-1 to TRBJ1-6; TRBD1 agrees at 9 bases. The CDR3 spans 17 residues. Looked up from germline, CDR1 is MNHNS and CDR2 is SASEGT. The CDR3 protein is CAISEGLTGGPESPLHF. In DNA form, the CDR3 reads TGTGCCATCAGTGAGGGCCTTACAGGGGGCCCCGAATCACCCCTCCACTTT.

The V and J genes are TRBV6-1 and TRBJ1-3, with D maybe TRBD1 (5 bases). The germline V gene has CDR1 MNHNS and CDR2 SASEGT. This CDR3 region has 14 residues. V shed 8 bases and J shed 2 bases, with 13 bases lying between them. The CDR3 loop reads CASLSQGTGNTIYF. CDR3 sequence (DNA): TGTGCCAGCCTTAGCCAGGGAACTGGAAACACCATATATTTT.

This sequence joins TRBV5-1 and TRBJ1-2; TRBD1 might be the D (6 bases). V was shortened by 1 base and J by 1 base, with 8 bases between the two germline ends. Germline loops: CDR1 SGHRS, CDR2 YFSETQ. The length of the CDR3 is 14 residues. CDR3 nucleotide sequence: TGCGCCAGCAGCTTGATGGACAGTAACTATGGCTACACCTTC. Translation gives CASSLMDSNYGYTF.

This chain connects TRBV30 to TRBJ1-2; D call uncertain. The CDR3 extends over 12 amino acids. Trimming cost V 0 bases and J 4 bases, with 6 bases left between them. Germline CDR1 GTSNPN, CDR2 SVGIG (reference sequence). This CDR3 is CAWSVNSYGYTF. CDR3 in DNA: TGTGCCTGGAGTGTAAATAGCTATGGCTACACCTTC. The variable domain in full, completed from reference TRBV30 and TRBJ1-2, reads SQTIHQWPATLVQPVGSPLSLECTVEGTSNPNLYWYRQAAGRGLQLLFYSVGIGQISSEVPQNLSASRPQDRQFILSSKKLLLSDSGFYLCAWSVNSYGYTFGSGTRLTVV.

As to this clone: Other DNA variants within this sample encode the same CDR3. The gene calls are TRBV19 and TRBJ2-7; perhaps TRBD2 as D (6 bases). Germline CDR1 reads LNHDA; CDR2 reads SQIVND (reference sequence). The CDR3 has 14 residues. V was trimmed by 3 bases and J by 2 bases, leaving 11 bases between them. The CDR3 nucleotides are TGTGCCAGTAGTATTCCCGGAGGGACCTACGAGCAGTACTTC. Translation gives CASSIPGGTYEQYF.

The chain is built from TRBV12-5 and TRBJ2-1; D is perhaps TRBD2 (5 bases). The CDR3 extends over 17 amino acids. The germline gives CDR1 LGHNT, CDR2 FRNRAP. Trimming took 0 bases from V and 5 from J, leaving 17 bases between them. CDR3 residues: CASGLVGRDYRNNEQFF. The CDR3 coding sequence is TGTGCTAGTGGTTTGGTTGGCCGAGACTATCGAAACAATGAGCAGTTCTTC.

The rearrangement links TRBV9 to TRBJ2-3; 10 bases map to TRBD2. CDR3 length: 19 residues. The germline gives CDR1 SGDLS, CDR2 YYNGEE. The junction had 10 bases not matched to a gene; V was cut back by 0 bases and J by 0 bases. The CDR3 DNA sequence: TGTGCCAGCAGCGTAGGTGGACTAGCGGTCTATACTAGCACAGATACGCAGTATTTT. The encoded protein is CASSVGGLAVYTSTDTQYF.

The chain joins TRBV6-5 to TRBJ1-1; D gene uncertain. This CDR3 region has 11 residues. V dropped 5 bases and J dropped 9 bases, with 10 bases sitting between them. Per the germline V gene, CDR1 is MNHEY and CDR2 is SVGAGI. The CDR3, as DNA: TGTGCCAGCAGTAGGCAGGTGAAAGCTTTCTTT. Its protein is CASSRQVKAFF.

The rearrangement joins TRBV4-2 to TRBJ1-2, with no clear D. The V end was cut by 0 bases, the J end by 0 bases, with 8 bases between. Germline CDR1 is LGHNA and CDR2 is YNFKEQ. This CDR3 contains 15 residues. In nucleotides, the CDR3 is TGTGCCAGCAGCCAAGACAGGACCCCTAACTATGGCTACACCTTC. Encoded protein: CASSQDRTPNYGYTF.

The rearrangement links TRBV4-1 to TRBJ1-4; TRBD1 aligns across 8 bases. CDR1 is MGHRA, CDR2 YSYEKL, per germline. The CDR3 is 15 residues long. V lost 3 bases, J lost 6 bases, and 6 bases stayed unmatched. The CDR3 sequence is CASSHRQGRDEKLFF. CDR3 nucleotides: TGCGCCAGCAGCCACAGACAGGGGCGGGATGAAAAACTGTTTTTT.

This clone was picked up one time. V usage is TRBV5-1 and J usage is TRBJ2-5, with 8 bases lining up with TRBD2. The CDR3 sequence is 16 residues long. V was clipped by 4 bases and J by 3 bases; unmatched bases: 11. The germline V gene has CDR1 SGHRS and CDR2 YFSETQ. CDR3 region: CASSQRGTSNEETQYF. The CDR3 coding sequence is TGCGCCAGCAGCCAACGGGGGACTAGTAACGAAGAGACCCAGTACTTC.

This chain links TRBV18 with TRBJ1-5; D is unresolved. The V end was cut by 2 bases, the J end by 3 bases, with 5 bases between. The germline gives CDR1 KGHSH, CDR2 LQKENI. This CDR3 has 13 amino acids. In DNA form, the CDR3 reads TGTGCCAGCTCACCAACGGACAATCAGCCCCAGCATTTT. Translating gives CASSPTDNQPQHF.

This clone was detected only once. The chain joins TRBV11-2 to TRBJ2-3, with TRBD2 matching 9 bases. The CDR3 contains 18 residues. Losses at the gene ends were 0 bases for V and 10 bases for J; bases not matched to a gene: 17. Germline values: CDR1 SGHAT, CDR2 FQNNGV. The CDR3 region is CASSLDGLLAGPDRAQYF. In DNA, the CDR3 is TGTGCCAGCAGCTTAGATGGTTTACTAGCGGGCCCCGATCGGGCGCAGTATTTT.

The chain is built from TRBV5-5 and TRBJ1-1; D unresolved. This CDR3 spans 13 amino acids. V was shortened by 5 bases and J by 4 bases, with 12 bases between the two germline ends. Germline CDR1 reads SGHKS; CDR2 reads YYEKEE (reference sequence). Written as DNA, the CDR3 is TGTGCCAGCAGGCTCCTTGGTTCCACTGAAGCTTTCTTT. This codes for CASRLLGSTEAFF.

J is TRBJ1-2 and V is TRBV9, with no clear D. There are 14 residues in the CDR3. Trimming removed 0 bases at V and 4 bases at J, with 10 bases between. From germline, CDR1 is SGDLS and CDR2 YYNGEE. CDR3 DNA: TGTGCCAGCAGCGTAGAAAGCTTCTCCTATGGCTACACCTTC. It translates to CASSVESFSYGYTF.

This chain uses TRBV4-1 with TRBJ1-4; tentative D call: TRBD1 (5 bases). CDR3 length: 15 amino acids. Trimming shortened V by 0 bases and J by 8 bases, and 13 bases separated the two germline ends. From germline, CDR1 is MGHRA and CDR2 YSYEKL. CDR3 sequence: CASSQDPGLLEKLFF. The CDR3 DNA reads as TGCGCCAGCAGCCAAGATCCAGGGCTCCTCGAAAAACTGTTTTTT.